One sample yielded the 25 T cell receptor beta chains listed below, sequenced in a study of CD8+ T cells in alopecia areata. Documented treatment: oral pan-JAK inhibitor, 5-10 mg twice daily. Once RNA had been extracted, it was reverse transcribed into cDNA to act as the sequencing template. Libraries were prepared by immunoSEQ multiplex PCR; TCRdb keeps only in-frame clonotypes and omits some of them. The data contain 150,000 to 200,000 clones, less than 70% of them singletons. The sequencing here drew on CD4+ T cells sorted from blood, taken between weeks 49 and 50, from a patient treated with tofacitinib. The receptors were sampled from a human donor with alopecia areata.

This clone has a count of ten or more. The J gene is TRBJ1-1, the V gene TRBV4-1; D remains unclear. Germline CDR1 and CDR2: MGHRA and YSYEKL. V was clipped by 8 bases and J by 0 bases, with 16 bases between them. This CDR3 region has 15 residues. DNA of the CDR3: TGCGCCAGCTCCTCGGGTTCCACCATGAACACTGAAGCTTTCTTT. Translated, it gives CASSSGSTMNTEAFF.

The CDR3 reads CASSLYGTGTISTDTQYF. In DNA, the CDR3 is TGCGCCAGCAGCCTATACGGGACAGGGACTATAAGCACAGATACGCAGTATTTT. The chain couples TRBV5-1 to TRBJ2-3; 9 nucleotides line up with TRBD1. J lost 0 bases, V lost 4 bases, and 12 bases had no gene match. There are 18 residues in the CDR3. Germline V CDR1 and CDR2: SGHRS, YFSETQ.

This CDR3 reads CASSKDRLAGDSYEQYF. The CDR3 nucleotides read TGTGCCAGCAGCAAAGATCGACTAGCGGGGGATTCCTACGAGCAGTACTTC. The rearrangement uses TRBV7-9 and TRBJ2-7; 12 nucleotides line up with TRBD2. Germline V gives CDR1 SEHNR, CDR2 FQNEAQ (reference sequence). The junction had 9 bases not matched to a gene; V was cut back by 5 bases and J by 1 base. The CDR3 totals 17 residues.

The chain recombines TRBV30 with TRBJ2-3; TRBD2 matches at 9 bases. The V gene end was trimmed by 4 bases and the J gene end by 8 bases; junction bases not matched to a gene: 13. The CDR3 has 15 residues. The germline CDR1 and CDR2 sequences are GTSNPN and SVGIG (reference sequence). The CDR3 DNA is TGTGCCTGGATGGCGCTTAGCGGGGGTTTCGGTACGCAGTATTTT. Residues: CAWMALSGGFGTQYF.

The CDR3 nucleotides are TGTGCCTGGAATCGGGTCTGGGACGCTACTGAAGCTTTCTTT. It translates to CAWNRVWDATEAFF. The rearrangement joins TRBV30 to TRBJ1-1; possibly TRBD1 for D (5 bases). Trimming pared 4 bases from V and 5 bases from J, leaving 17 bases between. This CDR3 is 14 amino acids long. The germline V gene encodes CDR1 GTSNPN and CDR2 SVGIG (reference sequence). Variable domain in full (rest from reference TRBV30 and TRBJ1-1): SQTIHQWPATLVQPVGSPLSLECTVEGTSNPNLYWYRQAAGRGLQLLFYSVGIGQISSEVPQNLSASRPQDRQFILSSKKLLLSDSGFYLCAWNRVWDATEAFFGQGTRLTVV.

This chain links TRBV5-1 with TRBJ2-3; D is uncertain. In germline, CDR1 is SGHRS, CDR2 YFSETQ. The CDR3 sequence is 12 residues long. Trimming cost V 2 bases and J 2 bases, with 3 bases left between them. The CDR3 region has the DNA TGCGCCAGCAGCTTTGACACAGATACGCAGTATTTT. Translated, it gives CASSFDTDTQYF.

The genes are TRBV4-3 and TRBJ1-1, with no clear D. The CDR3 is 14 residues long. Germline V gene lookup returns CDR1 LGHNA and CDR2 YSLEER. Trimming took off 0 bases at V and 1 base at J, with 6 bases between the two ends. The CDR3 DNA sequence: TGCGCCAGCAGCCAAGAAAAGGGGAACACTGAAGCTTTCTTT. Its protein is CASSQEKGNTEAFF.

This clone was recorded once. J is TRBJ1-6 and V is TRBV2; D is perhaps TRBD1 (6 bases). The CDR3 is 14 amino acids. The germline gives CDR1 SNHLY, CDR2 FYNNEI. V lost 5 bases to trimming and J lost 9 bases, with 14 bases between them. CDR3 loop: CASSPQGHTSPLHF. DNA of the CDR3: TGTGCCAGCAGTCCCCAGGGACATACTTCACCCCTCCACTTT.

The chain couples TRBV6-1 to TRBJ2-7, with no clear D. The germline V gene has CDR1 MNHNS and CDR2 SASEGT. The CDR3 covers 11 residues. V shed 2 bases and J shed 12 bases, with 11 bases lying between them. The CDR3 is CASSETSLGYF. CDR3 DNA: TGTGCCAGCAGTGAAACATCTCTCGGGTACTTC.

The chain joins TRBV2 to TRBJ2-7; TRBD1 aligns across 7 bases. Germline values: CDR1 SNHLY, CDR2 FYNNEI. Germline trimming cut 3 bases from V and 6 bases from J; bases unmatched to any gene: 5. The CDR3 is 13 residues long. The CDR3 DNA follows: TGTGCCAGCAGTGACGACAGGGTAATCGAGCAGTACTTC. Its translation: CASSDDRVIEQYF. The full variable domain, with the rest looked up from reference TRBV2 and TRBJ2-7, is EPEVTQTPSHQVTQMGQEVILRCVPISNHLYFYWYRQILGQKVEFLVSFYNNEISEKSEIFDDQFSVERPDGSNFTLKIRSTKLEDSAMYFCASSDDRVIEQYFGPGTRLTVT.

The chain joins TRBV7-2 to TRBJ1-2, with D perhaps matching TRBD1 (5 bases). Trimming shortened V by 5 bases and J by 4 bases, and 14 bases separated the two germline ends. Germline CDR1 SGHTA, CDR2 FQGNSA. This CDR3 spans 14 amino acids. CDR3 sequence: CASSPGTSVYGYTF. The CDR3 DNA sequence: TGTGCCAGCAGCCCCGGGACTTCGGTCTATGGCTACACCTTC. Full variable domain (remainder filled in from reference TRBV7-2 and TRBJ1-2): GAGVSQSPSNKVTEKGKDVELRCDPISGHTALYWYRQSLGQGLEFLIYFQGNSAPDKSGLPSDRFSAERTGGSVSTLTIQRTQQEDSAVYLCASSPGTSVYGYTFGSGTRLTVV.

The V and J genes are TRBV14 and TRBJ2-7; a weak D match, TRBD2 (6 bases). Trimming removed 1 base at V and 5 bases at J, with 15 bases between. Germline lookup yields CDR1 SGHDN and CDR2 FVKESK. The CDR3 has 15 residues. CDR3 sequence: CASSQALPGEDEQYF. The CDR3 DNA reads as TGTGCCAGCAGCCAAGCCTTACCGGGGGAGGACGAGCAGTACTTC. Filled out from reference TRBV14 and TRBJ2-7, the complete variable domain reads EAGVTQFPSHSVIEKGQTVTLRCDPISGHDNLYWYRRVMGKEIKFLLHFVKESKQDESGMPNNRFLAERTGGTYSTLKVQPAELEDSGVYFCASSQALPGEDEQYFGPGTRLTVT.

CDR3 bases: TGTGCCAGCAACGGGGCGGCTGAAGGGGATAAGCAGTTCTTC. This translates into CASNGAAEGDKQFF. The chain uses TRBV6-5 and TRBJ2-1; the D gene could be TRBD1 or TRBD2 (5 bases each). Germline V gene sequence: CDR1 MNHEY, CDR2 SVGAGI. The CDR3 has 14 residues. Trimming cost V 7 bases and J 11 bases, with 21 bases left between them.

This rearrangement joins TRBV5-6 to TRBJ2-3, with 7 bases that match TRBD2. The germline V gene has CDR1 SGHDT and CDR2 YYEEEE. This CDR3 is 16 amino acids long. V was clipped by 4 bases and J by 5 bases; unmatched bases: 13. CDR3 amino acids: CASSPGGGAVGDTQYF. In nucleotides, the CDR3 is TGTGCCAGCAGCCCGGGAGGCGGGGCGGTCGGAGATACGCAGTATTTT.

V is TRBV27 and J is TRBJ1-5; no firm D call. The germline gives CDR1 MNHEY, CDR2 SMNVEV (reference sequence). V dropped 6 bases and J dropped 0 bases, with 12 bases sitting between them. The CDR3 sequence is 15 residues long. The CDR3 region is CASSSASGSNQPQHF. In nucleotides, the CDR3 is TGTGCCAGCAGCTCTGCTTCGGGTAGCAATCAGCCCCAGCATTTT.

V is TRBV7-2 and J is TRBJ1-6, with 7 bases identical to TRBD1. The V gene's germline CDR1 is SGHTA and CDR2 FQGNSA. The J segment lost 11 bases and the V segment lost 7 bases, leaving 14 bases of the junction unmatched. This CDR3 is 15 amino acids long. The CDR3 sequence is CASNIPTGKRTPLHF. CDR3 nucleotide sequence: TGTGCCAGCAACATACCGACAGGGAAGAGGACACCCCTCCACTTT.

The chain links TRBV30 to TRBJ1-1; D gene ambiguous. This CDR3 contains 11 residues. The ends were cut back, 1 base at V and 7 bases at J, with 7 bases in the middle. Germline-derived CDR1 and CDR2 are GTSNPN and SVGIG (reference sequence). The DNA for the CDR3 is TGTGCCTGGAGTGCTAAAGTTGAAGCTTTCTTT. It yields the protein CAWSAKVEAFF.

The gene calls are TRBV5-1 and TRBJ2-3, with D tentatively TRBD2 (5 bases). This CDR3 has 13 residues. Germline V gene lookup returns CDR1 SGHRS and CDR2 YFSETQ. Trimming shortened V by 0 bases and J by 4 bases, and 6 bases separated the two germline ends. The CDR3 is CASSLEGADTQYF. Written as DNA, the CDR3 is TGCGCCAGCAGCTTGGAGGGAGCAGATACGCAGTATTTT. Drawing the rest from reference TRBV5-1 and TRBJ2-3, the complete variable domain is KAGVTQTPRYLIKTRGQQVTLSCSPISGHRSVSWYQQTPGQGLQFLFEYFSETQRNKGNFPGRFSGRQFSNSRSEMNVSTLELGDSALYLCASSLEGADTQYFGPGTRLTVL.

CDR3 DNA sequence: TGTGCCAGTACCTCTACAGGTCATTCCAATGAGCAGTTCTTC. Its protein product is CASTSTGHSNEQFF. The V gene is TRBV19, the J gene TRBJ2-1; possible D gene TRBD1, 5 bases. Deletions cut 7 bases from V and 6 bases from J, with 16 bases between. This CDR3 region has 14 residues. Germline V lookup: CDR1 LNHDA, CDR2 SQIVND (reference sequence). Based on the CDR3 plus reference TRBV19 and TRBJ2-1, the full variable domain is DGGITQSPKYLFRKEGQNVTLSCEQNLNHDAMYWYRQDPGQGLRLIYYSQIVNDFQKGDIAEGYSVSREKKESFPLTVTSAQKNPTAFYLCASTSTGHSNEQFFGPGTRLTVL.

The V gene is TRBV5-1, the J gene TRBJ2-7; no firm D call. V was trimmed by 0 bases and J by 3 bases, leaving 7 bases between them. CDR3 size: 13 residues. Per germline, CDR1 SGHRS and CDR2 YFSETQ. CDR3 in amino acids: CASSLGRNYEQYF. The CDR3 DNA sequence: TGCGCCAGCAGCTTGGGCAGGAACTACGAGCAGTACTTC.

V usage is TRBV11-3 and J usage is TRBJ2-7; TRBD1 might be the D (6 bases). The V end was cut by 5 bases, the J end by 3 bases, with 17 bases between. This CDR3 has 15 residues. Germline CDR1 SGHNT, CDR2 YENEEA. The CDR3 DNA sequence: TGTGCCAGCAGCGTAATAACCGACAGGAGCTACGAGCAGTACTTC. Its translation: CASSVITDRSYEQYF. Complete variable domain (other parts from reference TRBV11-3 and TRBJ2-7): EAGVVQSPRYKIIEKKQPVAFWCNPISGHNTLYWYLQNLGQGPELLIRYENEEAVDDSQLPKDRFSAERLKGVDSTLKIQPAELGDSAVYLCASSVITDRSYEQYFGPGTRLTVT.

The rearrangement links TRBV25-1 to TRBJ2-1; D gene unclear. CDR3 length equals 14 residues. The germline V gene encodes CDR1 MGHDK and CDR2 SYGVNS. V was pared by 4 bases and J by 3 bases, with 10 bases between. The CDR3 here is CASSVELVYNEQFF. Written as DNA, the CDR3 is TGTGCCAGCAGTGTGGAACTGGTCTACAATGAGCAGTTCTTC.

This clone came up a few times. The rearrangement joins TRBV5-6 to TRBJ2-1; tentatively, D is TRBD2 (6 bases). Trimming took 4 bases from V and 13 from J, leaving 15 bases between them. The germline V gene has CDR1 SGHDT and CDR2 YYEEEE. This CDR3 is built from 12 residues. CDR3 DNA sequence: TGTGCCAGCAGCGCTCGACTAGACGACCAGTTCTTC. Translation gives CASSARLDDQFF.

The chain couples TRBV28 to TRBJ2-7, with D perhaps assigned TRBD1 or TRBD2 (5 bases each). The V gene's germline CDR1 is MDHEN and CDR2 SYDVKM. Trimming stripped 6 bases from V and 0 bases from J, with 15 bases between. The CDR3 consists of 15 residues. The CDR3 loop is CASSTGTAHSYEQYF. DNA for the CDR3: TGTGCCAGCAGCACCGGGACGGCGCACTCCTACGAGCAGTACTTC.

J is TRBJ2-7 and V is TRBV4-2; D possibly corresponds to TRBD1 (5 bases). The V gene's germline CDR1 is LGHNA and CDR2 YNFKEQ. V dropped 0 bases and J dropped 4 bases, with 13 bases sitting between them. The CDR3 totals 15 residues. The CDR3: CASSQDEGVDYEQYF. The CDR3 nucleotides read TGTGCCAGCAGCCAAGATGAAGGGGTCGATTACGAGCAGTACTTC.